This T cell receptor (beta chain) is from a study of cytomegalovirus exposure and HLA in healthy donors. Study observations and caveats: In an earlier analysis, productive rearrangement rates for most beta V segments clustered near 87% or 30%. Analysis was performed later, and it showed HLA-associated TCR beta chains to be more clonally expanded than equally common others.

In the PCR, 60 Vbeta and 13 Jbeta primers were used. Original handling: Approximately 73 million unique TCR beta chains, 9 million to 11 million shared, were counted in a later analysis. This table comes from immunoSEQ multiplex PCR, and its TCRdb copy is limited to in-frame clones, with some not included. The D gene and trimming were derived from the DNA, and the V and J assignments and clone size from that table. The sample records under 150,000 clones, about 72% being singletons. A word on this clone: Its antigen is unknown.

Sample: PBMCs. The receptor was derived from a man aged 25-40 years in good health and CMV-seropositive.

CDR3 DNA: TGCGCCAGCTCTACCTCGACTAGCGGGAGAAGGTGGAATGAGCAGTTCTTC. Protein: CASSTSTSGRRWNEQFF. The chain is built from TRBV4-1 and TRBJ2-1; TRBD2 matches 12 bases. Germline lookup yields CDR1 MGHRA and CDR2 YSYEKL. Trimming cost V 8 bases and J 7 bases; bases outside gene matches: 15. The CDR3 is 17 amino acids.